This T cell receptor (beta chain) derives from a study of T cell responses to AZD1222 COVID-19 vaccine. Per germline, CDR1 SGHAT and CDR2 FQDESV (reference sequence). This CDR3 has 13 residues. Trimming cost V 5 bases and J 4 bases, with 12 bases left between them. Data came from immunoSEQ multiplex PCR; TCRdb stores just in-frame clones and leaves some out. The sample yields 120,000 to 150,000 clones, about nine tenths seen once. The TCR originated in an adult in good health. The sequencing here drew on peripheral blood, taken on day 0 of AZD1222 vaccination. The chain recombines TRBV11-1 with TRBJ2-7; D is unclear. The CDR3 sequence is CASSPKNGYEQYF. The CDR3 DNA sequence: TGTGCCAGCAGCCCTAAAAACGGTTACGAGCAGTACTTC.